This T cell receptor beta chain was captured by sequencing in a study of blood T cell repertoires in COVID-19. On the study more broadly: PBMCs, B-cell-depleted T cells, or T cells provided the cDNA or gDNA that made up the material.

Profiling relied on immunoSEQ multiplex PCR, and the TCRdb table lists in-frame clones only, not all of them. The sample consists of approximately 170,000 clones, over 80% of them appearing once. V shed 0 bases, J shed 5 bases, and the junction held 8 bases outside the gene matches. Germline V gene data show CDR1 as SGDLS and CDR2 as YYNGEE. The CDR3 sequence is 16 residues long. Followed longitudinally, the Seattle patients had been enrolled during active infection. The source of this sequence is a woman older than 75 with COVID-19, enrolled during active disease. The specimen was peripheral blood. The V and J genes are TRBV9 and TRBJ2-3; 8 bases line up with TRBD2. The CDR3 region is CASSVELGRVVDTQYF. The DNA for the CDR3 is TGTGCCAGCAGCGTAGAGCTCGGGAGGGTGGTAGATACGCAGTATTTT.